The T cell receptor beta chain described here comes from a study of T cell repertoires in aging, cancer and after chemotherapy. Whole-study context: The full dataset contained roughly 9 million TCR reads. General study points: These repertoire data do not allow conclusions about immunological memory after chemotherapy. Compared with age-matched healthy donors, untreated hematological or solid cancer patients showed higher blood TCR clonality.

TRB rearrangements spanning V, D and J were amplified using mixed TRB-A/B primers. TCRdb re-analysed the multiplex PCR reads in MiXCR, keeping a single row per CDR3 protein. The sample lists some 8,900 distinct CDR3 sequences; around a third were seen once. The V end was cut by 7 bases, the J end by 8 bases, with 14 bases between. This CDR3 contains 12 residues. This clonotype was seen only a few times. Antigen unknown. The template was genomic DNA from peripheral blood, not RNA. The source material was blood. V usage is TRBV12-3 or TRBV12-4 and J usage is TRBJ1-2; D is undetermined. This TCR was sampled from a human donor in good health. The CDR3 sequence: CASTLRAGGYTF. Written as DNA, the CDR3 is TGTGCCAGCACTCTTAGGGCGGGCGGCTACACCTTC.